Presented here are 26 T cell receptor beta chains from one specimen sequenced in a study of cytomegalovirus exposure and HLA in healthy donors. Use of 60 Vbeta and 13 Jbeta primers characterized the PCR. Some clones are missing from TCRdb's copy, which holds only in-frame ones; the method was immunoSEQ multiplex PCR. This sample contains fewer than 250,000 clones. Sequenced material: PBMCs. All receptors come from a woman under 40 in good health and CMV-seropositive.

This chain connects TRBV27 to TRBJ1-6; D unclear. Per the germline V gene, CDR1 is MNHEY and CDR2 is SMNVEV (reference sequence). V lost 0 bases and J 10 bases, leaving 13 bases between the germline ends. This CDR3 has 15 amino acids. The CDR3 spells CASSLSAVLRSPLHF. CDR3 bases: TGTGCCAGCAGTTTATCTGCAGTTTTACGATCACCCCTCCACTTT.

The genes are TRBV2 and TRBJ1-1, with 9 bases matching TRBD1. Looked up from germline, CDR1 is SNHLY and CDR2 is FYNNEI. V was pared by 0 bases and J by 1 base, with 6 bases of the junction left unmatched. The CDR3 runs 17 residues. CDR3 DNA sequence: TGTGCCAGCAGTGAAGCGCGGGACAGGGTCACGAACACTGAAGCTTTCTTT. Its protein is CASSEARDRVTNTEAFF.

The gene calls are TRBV6-6 and TRBJ2-5, with TRBD1 as a possible D gene (6 bases). CDR3 length: 15 residues. Trimming removed 2 bases from V and 0 bases from J, with 10 bases in between. Germline values: CDR1 MNHNY, CDR2 SVGAGI (reference sequence). This CDR3 is CASSYLGQNQETQYF. CDR3 bases: TGTGCCAGCAGTTACCTTGGACAGAACCAAGAGACCCAGTACTTC.

The chain is built from TRBV7-8 and TRBJ2-3, with 8 positions matching TRBD2. This CDR3 is 16 amino acids long. Germline values: CDR1 SGHVS, CDR2 FQNEAQ. Trimming at V came to 6 bases and at J to 0 bases, leaving 8 bases not matched to a gene. The chain's CDR3 is CASRLLGGVSTDTQYF. CDR3 nucleotides: TGTGCCAGCAGACTACTCGGGGGGGTAAGCACAGATACGCAGTATTTT.

This chain connects TRBV28 to TRBJ1-2; possibly TRBD1 for D (6 bases). The germline V gene has CDR1 MDHEN and CDR2 SYDVKM. The length of the CDR3 is 15 residues. Deletions cut 5 bases from V and 5 bases from J, with 18 bases between. This CDR3 is CASSAGGARAYGYTF. The CDR3 DNA follows: TGTGCCAGCAGTGCCGGGGGGGCCAGGGCTTATGGCTACACCTTC.

The V gene is TRBV29-1, the J gene TRBJ2-1; the D gene is possibly TRBD2 (5 bases). V was pared by 3 bases and J by 0 bases, with 12 bases between. Germline CDR1 reads SQVTM; CDR2 reads ANQGSEA. This CDR3 has 15 residues. CDR3 sequence (DNA): TGCAGCGTTGACAGAGGGCGTAGCTCCTACAATGAGCAGTTCTTC. Residues: CSVDRGRSSYNEQFF.

The genes are TRBV2 and TRBJ1-2; the D gene is possibly TRBD1 (6 bases). This CDR3 has 15 amino acids. Trimming removed 4 bases at V and 4 bases at J, with 16 bases between. Germline CDR1 and CDR2: SNHLY and FYNNEI. CDR3 protein: CASSGETGTAYGYTF. The CDR3 DNA sequence: TGTGCCAGCAGTGGAGAAACAGGGACCGCCTATGGCTACACCTTC.

The chain uses TRBV7-9 and TRBJ1-6; no clear D gene. The V end was cut by 1 base, the J end by 7 bases, with 11 bases between. This CDR3 has 15 residues. Germline CDR1 reads SEHNR; CDR2 reads FQNEAQ (reference sequence). The DNA for the CDR3 is TGTGCCAGCAGCTTAGGAGGGCTCGGAAATTCACCCCTCCACTTT. Translated: CASSLGGLGNSPLHF.

This chain links TRBV2 with TRBJ2-7; 8 bases match TRBD1. V trimming: 5 bases; J trimming: 3 bases; junction bases outside the gene matches: 9. The length of the CDR3 is 15 residues. In germline, CDR1 is SNHLY, CDR2 FYNNEI. The CDR3 nucleotides read TGTGCCAGCAGTACCCGGACAGGGACCCTCTACGAGCAGTACTTC. This sequence encodes CASSTRTGTLYEQYF.

The chain joins TRBV13 to TRBJ1-1; 7 bases are a match to TRBD1. V lost 2 bases, J lost 4 bases, and 4 bases stayed unmatched. Germline-derived CDR1 and CDR2 are PRHDT and FYEKMQ (reference sequence). The CDR3 runs to 14 residues. This CDR3 is CASSLRGPGTEAFF. As DNA, the CDR3 is TGTGCCAGCAGCTTAAGGGGGCCTGGCACTGAAGCTTTCTTT.

The chain joins TRBV5-1 to TRBJ2-5; 13 bases agree with TRBD2. The DNA end is a closer match to TRBJ2-7, so the J assignment may be wrong. CDR3 length equals 19 residues. Per the germline V gene, CDR1 is SGHRS and CDR2 is YFSETQ. The CDR3 loop is CASSSPGTATSGRFYEQYF. Written as DNA, the CDR3 is TGCGCCAGCAGCTCCCCCGGGACAGCGACTAGCGGGAGGTTTTACGAGCAGTACTTC.

This chain links TRBV11-2 with TRBJ2-7; 7 nucleotides agree with TRBD1. After removal of 3 bases from V and 6 bases from J, the junction contained 8 bases not matched to a gene. Per germline, CDR1 SGHAT and CDR2 FQNNGV. There are 14 residues in the CDR3. The CDR3 protein is CASSLHLTGLEQYF. CDR3 DNA: TGTGCCAGCAGCTTGCATCTGACAGGGCTCGAGCAGTACTTC.

This chain joins TRBV7-2 and TRBJ2-3, with D perhaps matching TRBD2 (6 bases). The CDR3 sequence is 14 residues long. V was shortened by 5 bases and J by 6 bases, with 15 bases between the two germline ends. Germline loops: CDR1 SGHTA, CDR2 FQGNSA. Here the CDR3 reads CASSQRAGGDTQYF. The CDR3 DNA is TGTGCCAGCAGCCAAAGAGCGGGTGGGGATACGCAGTATTTT. Full variable domain (missing parts from reference TRBV7-2 and TRBJ2-3): GAGVSQSPSNKVTEKGKDVELRCDPISGHTALYWYRQSLGQGLEFLIYFQGNSAPDKSGLPSDRFSAERTGGSVSTLTIQRTQQEDSAVYLCASSQRAGGDTQYFGPGTRLTVL.

This rearrangement joins TRBV5-1 to TRBJ2-7; TRBD2 matches 14 bases. Germline lookup yields CDR1 SGHRS and CDR2 YFSETQ. The CDR3 is 17 amino acids. V dropped 2 bases and J dropped 2; count of bases not matched to a gene: 6. This CDR3 reads CASSFGLAGGAPYEQYF. The CDR3 coding sequence is TGCGCCAGCAGCTTCGGACTAGCGGGGGGAGCCCCCTACGAGCAGTACTTC.

The rearrangement uses TRBV2 and TRBJ1-1; 9 bases are a match to TRBD1. The CDR3 length is 14 residues. CDR1 and CDR2 from the germline V gene are SNHLY and FYNNEI. V dropped 3 bases and J dropped 4; count of bases not matched to a gene: 3. The CDR3 protein is CASSEGQGITEAFF. The CDR3 coding sequence is TGTGCCAGCAGTGAGGGACAGGGAATCACTGAAGCTTTCTTT.

The chain uses TRBV5-1 and TRBJ2-1; 11 nucleotides align to TRBD2. The CDR3 is 16 amino acids. Unmatched junction bases numbered 10, after V lost 4 bases and J lost 7 bases. Germline V gene data show CDR1 as SGHRS and CDR2 as YFSETQ. The CDR3 spells CASSGGGTSGNNEQFF. CDR3 nucleotides: TGCGCCAGCAGCGGAGGAGGGACTAGCGGAAATAATGAGCAGTTCTTC.

This chain uses TRBV4-1 with TRBJ1-1; D uncertain. The CDR3 loop spans 17 amino acids. Looked up from germline, CDR1 is MGHRA and CDR2 is YSYEKL. V gave up 1 base and J gave up 0 bases, with 15 bases separating them. The CDR3 nucleotides are TGCGCCAGCAGCCAAGGATTGAGGGCAGGACTGAACACTGAAGCTTTCTTT. Its protein is CASSQGLRAGLNTEAFF.

The chain couples TRBV21-1 to TRBJ2-7; the table's D call of TRBD1 was not tested on the DNA. TRBV21-1 is flagged as a pseudogene. The CDR3 sequence is 14 residues long. The CDR3 DNA reads as TGTGCCAGCAGCGGTCGGGACAGGGCCTACGAGCAGTACTTC. It encodes CASSGRDRAYEQYF.

The chain couples TRBV29-1 to TRBJ1-1; 12 nucleotides align to TRBD1. The germline V gene encodes CDR1 SQVTM and CDR2 ANQGSEA. The V gene end was trimmed by 7 bases and the J gene end by 8 bases; junction bases not matched to a gene: 8. The CDR3 extends over 13 amino acids. CDR3 coding DNA: TGCAGCGGGGACAGGGGGCCGGCGAGAGAAGCTTTCTTT. Residues: CSGDRGPAREAFF.

The chain links TRBV30 to TRBJ2-5; TRBD2 aligns across 11 bases. The better agreement between TRBJ2-7 and the DNA end casts doubt on the J call. The CDR3 totals 12 residues. Germline assignment: CDR1 GTSNPN and CDR2 SVGIG (reference sequence). The CDR3 DNA sequence: TGTGCCTGTAGCGGGAGGGACTACGAGCAGTACTTC. As protein: CACSGRDYEQYF.

The genes are TRBV27 and TRBJ1-4, with 7 bases aligning to TRBD1. The V segment lost 5 bases and the J segment 4 bases; nucleotides outside the gene matches: 7. CDR3 length: 15 residues. Per the germline V gene, CDR1 is MNHEY and CDR2 is SMNVEV (reference sequence). DNA of the CDR3: TGTGCCAGCAGTCCGACAGGGACCTATAATGAAAAACTGTTTTTT. Translation: CASSPTGTYNEKLFF.

The rearrangement uses TRBV6-1 and TRBJ1-1; no clear D gene. The CDR3 has 14 amino acids. V lost 2 bases to trimming and J lost 3 bases, with 10 bases between them. Germline-derived CDR1 and CDR2 are MNHNS and SASEGT. The CDR3 DNA reads as TGTGCCAGCAGTGAACTCCCTTCCGACACTGAAGCTTTCTTT. It translates to CASSELPSDTEAFF.

The chain recombines TRBV6-5 with TRBJ1-5; D unclear. This CDR3 comprises 14 residues. Looked up from germline, CDR1 is MNHEY and CDR2 is SVGAGI. The V and J ends lost 6 bases and 0 bases respectively, with 9 bases between them. The CDR3 bases are TGTGCCAGCAGCCCCCTGAGTAGCAATCAGCCCCAGCATTTT. Translation gives CASSPLSSNQPQHF.

The chain uses TRBV14 and TRBJ2-3; TRBD1 might be the D (6 bases). The CDR3 is made up of 15 amino acids. The V gene lost 3 bases and the J gene lost 0 bases, with 10 bases spanning the gap. Germline V gives CDR1 SGHDN, CDR2 FVKESK. The CDR3 coding sequence is TGTGCCAGCAGCCACCGGACAGCTAGCACAGATACGCAGTATTTT. Its protein is CASSHRTASTDTQYF. Combining the CDR3 with reference TRBV14 and TRBJ2-3 gives the whole variable domain EAGVTQFPSHSVIEKGQTVTLRCDPISGHDNLYWYRRVMGKEIKFLLHFVKESKQDESGMPNNRFLAERTGGTYSTLKVQPAELEDSGVYFCASSHRTASTDTQYFGPGTRLTVL.

V gene TRBV4-1 combines with J gene TRBJ2-3; 11 bases align to TRBD1. V lost 1 base to trimming and J lost 0 bases; unmatched junction nucleotides: 3. CDR1 is MGHRA, CDR2 YSYEKL, per germline. The CDR3 runs to 17 residues. DNA of the CDR3: TGCGCCAGCAGCCAAGCCGGGACAGGGGGAAGCACAGATACGCAGTATTTT. Translation gives CASSQAGTGGSTDTQYF.

This chain joins TRBV19 and TRBJ2-2, with 9 bases fitting TRBD1. The J segment lost 7 bases and the V segment lost 6 bases, leaving 15 bases of the junction unmatched. Germline lookup yields CDR1 LNHDA and CDR2 SQIVND (reference sequence). This CDR3 contains 17 residues. CDR3: CASSTPYGQGQGGELFF. The CDR3 DNA sequence: TGTGCCAGTAGCACCCCATATGGACAGGGGCAAGGCGGGGAGCTGTTTTTT.